This is a list of T cell receptor beta chains from one sample in a study of cytomegalovirus exposure and HLA in healthy donors. This table comes from immunoSEQ multiplex PCR, and its TCRdb copy is limited to in-frame clones, with some not included. The table has over 150,000 clones, roughly four fifths seen once. The specimen was PBMCs. Receptors were obtained from a man aged 50 or older in good health and CMV-seropositive. The CDR3 runs from the conserved cysteine through the conserved F or W. A D gene is named only where the DNA matches it firmly.

j_gene | v_gene | d_gene | CDR3aa | CDR3nt
TRBJ2-5 | TRBV30 | . | CAWTVIETQYF | TGTGCCTGGACGGTTATAGAGACCCAGTACTTC
TRBJ2-1 | TRBV7-9 | . | CASSVRLRSYNEQFF | TGTGCCAGCAGCGTACGGTTACGGTCCTACAATGAGCAGTTCTTC
TRBJ2-5 | TRBV9 | . | CASSVRQGGRETQYF | TGTGCCAGCAGCGTAAGGCAGGGGGGTAGGGAGACCCAGTACTTC
TRBJ1-4 | TRBV7-3 | TRBD1 | CASSLTGQGTEKLFF | TGTGCCAGCAGCTTAACAGGACAGGGTACGGAAAAACTGTTTTTT
TRBJ2-1 | TRBV5-1 | TRBD2 | CASSLGTSNEQFF | TGCGCCAGCAGCCTAGGGACTAGTAATGAGCAGTTCTTC
TRBJ2-5 | TRBV4-1 | TRBD2 | CASSQGLPGLAGAQETQYF | TGCGCCAGCAGCCAAGGATTACCGGGACTAGCGGGGGCCCAAGAGACCCAGTACTTC
TRBJ1-1 | TRBV18 | . | CASSPRSLQANTEAFF | TGTGCCAGCTCACCACGATCTCTACAGGCGAACACTGAAGCTTTCTTT
TRBJ2-7 | TRBV6-5 | . | CASSPRGRAYEQYF | TGTGCCAGCAGTCCCCGAGGCAGGGCCTACGAGCAGTACTTC
TRBJ2-7 | TRBV5-6 | . | CASSRGRGFAGEQYF | TGTGCCAGCAGCCGCGGCAGGGGTTTTGCCGGCGAGCAGTACTTC
TRBJ2-1 | TRBV21-1 | . | CPQPWDYSGVEQFF | TGTCCCCAGCCTTGGGACTACTCAGGGGTTGAGCAGTTCTTC